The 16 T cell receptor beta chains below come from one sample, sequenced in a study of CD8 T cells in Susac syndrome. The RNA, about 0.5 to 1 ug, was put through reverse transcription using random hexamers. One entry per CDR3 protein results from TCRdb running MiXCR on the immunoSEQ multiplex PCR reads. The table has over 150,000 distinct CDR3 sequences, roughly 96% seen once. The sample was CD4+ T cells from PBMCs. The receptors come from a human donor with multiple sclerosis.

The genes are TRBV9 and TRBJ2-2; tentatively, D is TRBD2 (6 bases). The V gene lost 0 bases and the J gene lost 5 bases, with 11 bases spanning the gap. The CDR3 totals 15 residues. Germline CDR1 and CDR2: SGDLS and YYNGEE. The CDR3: CASSVAREVTGELFF. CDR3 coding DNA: TGTGCCAGCAGCGTAGCGCGGGAAGTTACCGGGGAGCTGTTTTTT.

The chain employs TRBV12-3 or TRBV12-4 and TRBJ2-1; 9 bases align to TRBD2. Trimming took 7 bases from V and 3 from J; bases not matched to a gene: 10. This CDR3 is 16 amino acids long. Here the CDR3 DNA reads TGTGCCAGCACCCCTGCCCATAGCGGGGGCTACAATGAGCAGTTCTTC. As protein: CASTPAHSGGYNEQFF.

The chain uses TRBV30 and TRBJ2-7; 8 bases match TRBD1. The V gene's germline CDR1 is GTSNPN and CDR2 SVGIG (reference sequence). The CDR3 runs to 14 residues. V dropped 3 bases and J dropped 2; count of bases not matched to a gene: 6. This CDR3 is CAWRAGGPTYEQYF. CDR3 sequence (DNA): TGTGCCTGGAGGGCAGGGGGCCCTACCTACGAGCAGTACTTC.

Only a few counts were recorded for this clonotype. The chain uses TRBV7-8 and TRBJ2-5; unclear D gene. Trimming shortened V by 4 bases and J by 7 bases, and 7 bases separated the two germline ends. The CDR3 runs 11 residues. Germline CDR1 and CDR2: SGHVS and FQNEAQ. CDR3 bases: TGTGCCAGCAGCTCCTCTGGGACCCAGTACTTC. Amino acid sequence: CASSSSGTQYF.

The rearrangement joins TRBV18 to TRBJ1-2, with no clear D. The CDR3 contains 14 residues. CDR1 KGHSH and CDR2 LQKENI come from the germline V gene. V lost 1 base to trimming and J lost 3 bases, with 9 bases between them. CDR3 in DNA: TGTGCCAGCTCACCACAGGAGGCTCACTATGGCTACACCTTC. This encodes CASSPQEAHYGYTF.

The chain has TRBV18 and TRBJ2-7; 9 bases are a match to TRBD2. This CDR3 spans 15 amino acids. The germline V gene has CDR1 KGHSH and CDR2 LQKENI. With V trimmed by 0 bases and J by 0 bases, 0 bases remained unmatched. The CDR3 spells CASSPPSGSSYEQYF. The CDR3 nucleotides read TGTGCCAGCTCACCACCTAGCGGGAGCTCCTACGAGCAGTACTTC.

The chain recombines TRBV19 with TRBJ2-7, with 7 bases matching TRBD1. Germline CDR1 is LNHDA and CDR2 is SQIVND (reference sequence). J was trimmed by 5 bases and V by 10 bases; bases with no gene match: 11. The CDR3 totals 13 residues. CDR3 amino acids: CATSGTAGDEQYF. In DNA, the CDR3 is TGTGCCACCTCGGGGACAGCAGGCGACGAGCAGTACTTC.

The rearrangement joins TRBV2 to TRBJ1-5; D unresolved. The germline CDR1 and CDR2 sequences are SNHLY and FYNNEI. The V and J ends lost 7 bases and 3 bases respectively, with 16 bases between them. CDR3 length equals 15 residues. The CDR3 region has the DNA TGTGCCAGCACCCTAGAAAGCGGTGACAATCAGCCCCAGCATTTT. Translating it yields CASTLESGDNQPQHF.

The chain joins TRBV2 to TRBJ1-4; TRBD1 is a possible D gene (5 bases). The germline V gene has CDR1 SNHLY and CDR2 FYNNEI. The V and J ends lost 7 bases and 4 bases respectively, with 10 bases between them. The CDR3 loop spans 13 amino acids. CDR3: CASIPGSNEKLFF. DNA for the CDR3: TGTGCCAGCATTCCAGGGAGTAATGAAAAACTGTTTTTT. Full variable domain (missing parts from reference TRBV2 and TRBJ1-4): EPEVTQTPSHQVTQMGQEVILRCVPISNHLYFYWYRQILGQKVEFLVSFYNNEISEKSEIFDDQFSVERPDGSNFTLKIRSTKLEDSAMYFCASIPGSNEKLFFGSGTQLSVL.

This chain's CDR3 is CSVGEGSGREQYF. The DNA of the CDR3 is TGCAGCGTTGGGGAGGGGAGCGGGAGGGAGCAGTACTTC. This chain connects TRBV29-1 to TRBJ2-7; 9 bases are shared with TRBD2. Germline CDR1 is SQVTM and CDR2 is ANQGSEA. This CDR3 region has 13 residues. Losses at the gene ends were 4 bases for V and 7 bases for J; bases not matched to a gene: 8.

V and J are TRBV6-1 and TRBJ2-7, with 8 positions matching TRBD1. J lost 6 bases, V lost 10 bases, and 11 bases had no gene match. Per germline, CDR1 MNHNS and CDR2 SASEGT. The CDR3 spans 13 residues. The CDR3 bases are TGTGCCACTACGACAGGGGCGTTTATCGAGCAGTACTTC. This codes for CATTTGAFIEQYF.

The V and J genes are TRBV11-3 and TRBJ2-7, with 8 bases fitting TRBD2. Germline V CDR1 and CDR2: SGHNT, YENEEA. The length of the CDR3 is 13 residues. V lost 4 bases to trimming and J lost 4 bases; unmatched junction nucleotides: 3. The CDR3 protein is CASSSGGIYEQYF. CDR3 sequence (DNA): TGTGCCAGCAGCTCGGGGGGGATTTACGAGCAGTACTTC.

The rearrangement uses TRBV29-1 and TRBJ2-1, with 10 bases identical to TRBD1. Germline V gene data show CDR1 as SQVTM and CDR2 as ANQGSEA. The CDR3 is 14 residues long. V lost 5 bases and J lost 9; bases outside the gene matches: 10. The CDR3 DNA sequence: TGCAGCGTTCCGGGACAGGGGATGCGACGTGAGCAGTTCTTC. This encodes CSVPGQGMRREQFF.

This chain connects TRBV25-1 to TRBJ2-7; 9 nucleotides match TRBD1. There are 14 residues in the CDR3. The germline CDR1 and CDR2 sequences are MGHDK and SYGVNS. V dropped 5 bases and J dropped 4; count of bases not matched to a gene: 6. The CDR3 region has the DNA TGTGCCAGCAGTAAGGGACAGGGACATTACGAGCAGTACTTC. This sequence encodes CASSKGQGHYEQYF.

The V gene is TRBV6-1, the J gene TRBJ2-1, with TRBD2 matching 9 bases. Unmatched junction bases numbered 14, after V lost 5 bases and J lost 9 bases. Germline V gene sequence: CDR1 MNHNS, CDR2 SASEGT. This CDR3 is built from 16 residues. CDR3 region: CASSRIRTSVPAEQFF. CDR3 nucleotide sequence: TGTGCCAGCAGTCGCATCCGGACTAGCGTTCCGGCTGAGCAGTTCTTC.

Here the CDR3 DNA reads TGCAGCGTGGCTCGACAAATGAACACTGAAGCTTTCTTT. Amino acids: CSVARQMNTEAFF. The chain couples TRBV29-1 to TRBJ1-1, with D unresolved. CDR1 is SQVTM, CDR2 ANQGSEA, per germline. Trimming removed 6 bases at V and 0 bases at J, with 11 bases between. The CDR3 is 13 residues long.